This TCR beta chain is drawn from a study of OX40 agonist ivuxolimab in advanced cancers. Study summary: Participants, 70% to 90% male, averaged approximately 65 years of age, ranging from roughly 23 to 90.

Only in-frame clones appear in the TCRdb table, and some are missing; sequencing was by immunoSEQ multiplex PCR. This repertoire shows 60,000 to 85,000 clones, approximately 95% found once; its top ten account for roughly 20%. This clone was detected once. No antigen is known for it. The CDR3 contains 14 residues. From germline, CDR1 is SGHAT and CDR2 FQNNGV. V gave up 1 base and J gave up 3 bases, with 9 bases separating them. The study, taken as a whole, reports: Among patients with partial responses at 0.1-3.0 mg/kg, clonal expansion was among the lowest.

The rearrangement links TRBV11-2 to TRBJ1-1; D gene uncertain. The TCR originated in an adult with an advanced solid tumor such as melanoma, head and neck, liver or kidney cancer. This sample comprised CD4+ or CD8+ T cells sorted from blood, obtained in a trial of the OX40 agonist ivuxolimab. The CDR3 reads CASSLGRRDTEAFF. In DNA, the CDR3 is TGTGCCAGCAGCTTAGGCCGGCGGGACACTGAAGCTTTCTTT.